Presented here are 9 T cell receptor beta chains from one specimen sequenced in a study of CD8+CD57+ T cells in acquired aplastic anemia. Before being chosen for sequencing, patients had shown CD8+CD57+ cell expansion by flow cytometry. Genomic DNA was employed as the template in profiling TCR beta VDJ and CDR3. TCRdb called the reads again in MiXCR, with one record for every CDR3 protein. The sample gives around 150,000 distinct CDR3 sequences, around 50% of which show up once; 2.5% to 3.5% is in the top ten. Sequencing was carried out using sorted CD4+, CD8+, or CD8+CD57+ T cells (not recorded which) from PBMCs. Receptors were obtained from a human donor with aplastic anemia.

Comment on this clonotype: This may be a read error: a much more frequent sequence differs by one nucleotide. The chain is built from TRBV19 and TRBJ2-1; 7 positions agree with TRBD2. After removal of 6 bases from V and 4 bases from J, the junction contained 12 bases not matched to a gene. The CDR3 sequence is 16 residues long. CDR1 and CDR2 (germline): LNHDA, SQIVND (reference sequence). CDR3 bases: TGTGCCAGTAGCCCAGGGACTTGCGGGAGATACAATGAGCAGTTCTTC. Protein sequence: CASSPGTCGRYNEQFF.

This clonotype was seen only a few times. The chain carries TRBV28 and TRBJ2-5, with 7 nucleotides matching TRBD1. This CDR3 contains 14 residues. Losses at the gene ends were 8 bases for V and 1 base for J; bases not matched to a gene: 7. Germline assignment: CDR1 MDHEN and CDR2 SYDVKM. The CDR3 region has the DNA TGTGCCAGCTCTTCCACAGGGGCCCAAGAGACCCAGTACTTC. Translation gives CASSSTGAQETQYF. Full variable domain (missing parts from reference TRBV28 and TRBJ2-5): DVKVTQSSRYLVKRTGEKVFLECVQDMDHENMFWYRQDPGLGLRLIYFSYDVKMKEKGDIPEGYSVSREKKERFSLILESASTNQTSMYLCASSSTGAQETQYFGPGTRLLVL.

The chain has TRBV4-2 and TRBJ2-1, with TRBD2 identical over 11 bases. The germline gives CDR1 LGHNA, CDR2 YNFKEQ. The trim removed 2 bases at V and 1 base at J, leaving 4 bases unmatched. CDR3 length equals 17 residues. The CDR3 DNA sequence: TGTGCCAGCAGCCAACCAATAGCGGGAGGGTCCTACAATGAGCAGTTCTTC. The encoded protein is CASSQPIAGGSYNEQFF.

The chain recombines TRBV10-1 with TRBJ2-7; D is unclear. The CDR3 sequence is 14 residues long. Trimming took off 3 bases at V and 0 bases at J, with 9 bases between the two ends. CDR1 and CDR2 from the germline V gene are WNHNN and SYGVQD (reference sequence). CDR3 nucleotide sequence: TGCGCCAGCAGTGAAGAGACAACCTCCTACGAGCAGTACTTC. This sequence encodes CASSEETTSYEQYF.

This clonotype was picked up a small number of times. V usage is TRBV7-2 and J usage is TRBJ2-7, with TRBD1 matching 7 bases. The CDR3 sequence is 13 residues long. V lost 5 bases to trimming and J lost 2 bases; unmatched junction nucleotides: 3. Per the germline V gene, CDR1 is SGHTA and CDR2 is FQGNSA. The CDR3 here is CASSVDRAYEQYF. For the CDR3, the DNA is TGTGCCAGCAGCGTCGACAGGGCCTACGAGCAGTACTTC.

This clonotype was recorded many times. An end of the junction differs from the germline gene, which may be a read error. This rearrangement joins TRBV6-2 or TRBV6-3 to TRBJ1-6; D is uncertain. This CDR3 contains 12 residues. Germline V gene lookup returns CDR1 MNHEY and CDR2 SVGEGT. This CDR3 is CASSRSAFPSRF. CDR3 sequence (DNA): TGTGCCAGCAGTCGGTCAGCCTTTCCCTCTCGCTTT.

To note about this clonotype: This may stem from a read error, because a much larger clone lies one nucleotide away. The chain joins TRBV19 to TRBJ1-2; the match to TRBD1 covers 11 bases. This CDR3 is built from 18 residues. After removal of 2 bases from V and 4 bases from J, the junction contained 12 bases not matched to a gene. Germline CDR1 is LNHDA and CDR2 is SQIVND (reference sequence). The CDR3, as DNA: TGTGCCAGTAGTATACCTCGGGACAGGGGGGCGACTAGCTATGGCTACACCTTC. It translates to CASSIPRDRGATSYGYTF.

This clonotype has a count of ten or more. The V call is TRBV7-3, the J call TRBJ2-7, with D perhaps TRBD2 (5 bases). Germline CDR1 is SGHTA and CDR2 is FQGTGA. This CDR3 has 14 residues. V was clipped by 4 bases and J by 3 bases, with 13 bases between them. The CDR3 here is CASSSRLNFYEQYF. As DNA, the CDR3 is TGTGCCAGCAGCTCGCGACTAAATTTCTACGAGCAGTACTTC. The full variable domain, completed using reference TRBV7-3 and TRBJ2-7, is GAGVSQTPSNKVTEKGKYVELRCDPISGHTALYWYRQSLGQGPEFLIYFQGTGAADDSGLPNDRFFAVRPEGSVSTLKIQRTERGDSAVYLCASSSRLNFYEQYFGPGTRLTVT.

This sequence joins TRBV19 and TRBJ2-5, with D tentatively TRBD1 (6 bases). Germline V gene data show CDR1 as LNHDA and CDR2 as SQIVND (reference sequence). The CDR3 is 13 amino acids. The V gene lost 2 bases and the J gene lost 5 bases, with 9 bases spanning the gap. CDR3: CASSIQGTETQYF. CDR3 DNA: TGTGCCAGTAGTATACAGGGGACGGAGACCCAGTACTTC.